These T cell receptor beta chains were read from a single sample in a study of T cell responses to AZD1222 COVID-19 vaccine. The repertoire was sequenced with immunoSEQ multiplex PCR; TCRdb's copy has only in-frame clones and lacks some. There are some 120,000 clones in the sample; approximately 85% occur only once, and approximately 4% lies in the top ten. This sample comprised peripheral blood, obtained on day 0 of MenACWY control vaccination. The receptors were gathered from an adult in good health. Each CDR3 is given with its conserved first and last residue. Fields, in order: D gene, J gene, V gene, clone size, CDR3 DNA, CDR3 protein. D genes are given only for firm matches. Size values are once, few and many counts, or a class for expanded clones, and some rows have none.

D gene: NA; J gene: TRBJ2-3; V gene: TRBV28; clone size: many; CDR3 DNA: TGTGCCAGCAGTTTTGTCGCTGGTACAGATACGCAGTATTTT; CDR3 protein: CASSFVAGTDTQYF
D gene: NA; J gene: TRBJ2-7; V gene: TRBV7-2; clone size: NA; CDR3 DNA: TGTGCCAGCAGCGTCGACCAGGGAGTGTACGAGCAGTACTTC; CDR3 protein: CASSVDQGVYEQYF
D gene: TRBD1; J gene: TRBJ1-1; V gene: TRBV28; clone size: NA; CDR3 DNA: TGTGCCAGCAGTTTGGGGGGACAGGAGGGCACTGAAGCTTTCTTT; CDR3 protein: CASSLGGQEGTEAFF
D gene: NA; J gene: TRBJ2-6; V gene: TRBV11-2; clone size: NA; CDR3 DNA: TGTGCCAGCAGCCGAACAAATTCTCCTGGGGCCAACGTCCTGACTTTC; CDR3 protein: CASSRTNSPGANVLTF
D gene: NA; J gene: TRBJ2-5; V gene: TRBV19; clone size: NA; CDR3 DNA: TGTGCCAGTAGTATCCGTGGCGCCAGCCTCCAAGAGACCCAGTACTTC; CDR3 protein: CASSIRGASLQETQYF
D gene: NA; J gene: TRBJ2-7; V gene: TRBV5-1; clone size: NA; CDR3 DNA: TGCGCCAGCAGCTTGGCCGACCCCGGGACTGCGTCCTACGAGCAGTACTTC; CDR3 protein: CASSLADPGTASYEQYF
D gene: NA; J gene: TRBJ1-6; V gene: TRBV5-1; clone size: NA; CDR3 DNA: TGCGCCAGCAGCTCCTCGGATTCACCCCTCCACTTT; CDR3 protein: CASSSSDSPLHF
D gene: NA; J gene: TRBJ2-1; V gene: TRBV6-2/TRBV6-3; clone size: NA; CDR3 DNA: TGTGCCAGCAGTTATCGGGGGAGCTCCTACAATGAGCAGTTCTTC; CDR3 protein: CASSYRGSSYNEQFF
D gene: TRBD2; J gene: TRBJ2-1; V gene: TRBV5-6; clone size: NA; CDR3 DNA: TGTGCCAGCAGCGGCCTAGCGGGGAAGGACAATGAGCAGTTCTTC; CDR3 protein: CASSGLAGKDNEQFF
D gene: TRBD2; J gene: TRBJ2-1; V gene: TRBV10-1; clone size: NA; CDR3 DNA: TGCGCCAGCAGTGGTAGGACTAGCGGCTACAATGAGCAGTTCTTC; CDR3 protein: CASSGRTSGYNEQFF
D gene: NA; J gene: TRBJ1-1; V gene: TRBV27; clone size: few; CDR3 DNA: TGTGCCAGCAGTTTGGGTGCTTGGAACACTGAAGCTTTCTTT; CDR3 protein: CASSLGAWNTEAFF
D gene: TRBD1; J gene: TRBJ1-6; V gene: TRBV19; clone size: NA; CDR3 DNA: TGTGCCAGTAGTTCCGGGGCGGGACAGACCAATTCACCCCTCCACTTT; CDR3 protein: CASSSGAGQTNSPLHF
D gene: TRBD1; J gene: TRBJ1-6; V gene: TRBV5-6; clone size: NA; CDR3 DNA: TGTGCCAGCAGCAGGGGACAGATTCGGGATTCACCCCTCCACTTT; CDR3 protein: CASSRGQIRDSPLHF
D gene: NA; J gene: TRBJ1-1; V gene: TRBV6-5; clone size: once; CDR3 DNA: TGTGCCAGCAGTCAGCCCTGGGGGAACACTGAAGCTTTCTTT; CDR3 protein: CASSQPWGNTEAFF
D gene: NA; J gene: TRBJ1-2; V gene: TRBV28; clone size: NA; CDR3 DNA: TGTGCCAGCAGTTTAATCCAGGGGACCTATGGCTACACCTTC; CDR3 protein: CASSLIQGTYGYTF
D gene: NA; J gene: TRBJ2-7; V gene: TRBV19; clone size: NA; CDR3 DNA: TGTGCCAGTAGTCAATGGAGCCTCGGGGCCTACGAGCAGTACTTC; CDR3 protein: CASSQWSLGAYEQYF
D gene: NA; J gene: TRBJ2-5; V gene: TRBV18; clone size: NA; CDR3 DNA: TGTGCCAGCTCACCACGGGGGGGCTTGGTCCAAGAGACCCAGTACTTC; CDR3 protein: CASSPRGGLVQETQYF
D gene: TRBD2; J gene: TRBJ2-2; V gene: TRBV14; clone size: NA; CDR3 DNA: TGTGCCAGCAGCCAGAGCCGGACTAGCGGGAACACCGGGGAGCTGTTTTTT; CDR3 protein: CASSQSRTSGNTGELFF
D gene: NA; J gene: TRBJ2-2; V gene: TRBV9; clone size: NA; CDR3 DNA: TGTGCCAGCAGCGTAGCTCATTTTAACGTTCCCGGGGAGCTGTTTTTT; CDR3 protein: CASSVAHFNVPGELFF
D gene: NA; J gene: TRBJ1-4; V gene: TRBV5-1; clone size: NA; CDR3 DNA: TGCGCCAGCAGCGACGACAGGTCTAATGAAAAACTGTTTTTT; CDR3 protein: CASSDDRSNEKLFF
D gene: NA; J gene: TRBJ2-4; V gene: TRBV3-1/TRBV3-2; clone size: NA; CDR3 DNA: TGTGCCAGCAGCCACCGCAAAAACATTCAGTACTTC; CDR3 protein: CASSHRKNIQYF
D gene: NA; J gene: TRBJ1-2; V gene: TRBV5-4; clone size: NA; CDR3 DNA: TGTGCCAGCAGCCCCTCCCCAGGGGATGAGGGCTATGGCTACACCTTC; CDR3 protein: CASSPSPGDEGYGYTF
D gene: NA; J gene: TRBJ2-7; V gene: TRBV14; clone size: NA; CDR3 DNA: TGTGCCAGCAGCCAAGATTGGGGTGTCCCCCTCGGGCAGTACTTC; CDR3 protein: CASSQDWGVPLGQYF
D gene: NA; J gene: TRBJ1-1; V gene: TRBV6-1; clone size: NA; CDR3 DNA: TGTGCCAGCAGTGAAAGCGTGGTGGGGGCTGAAACTGAAGCTTTCTTT; CDR3 protein: CASSESVVGAETEAFF
D gene: NA; J gene: TRBJ2-7; V gene: TRBV7-6; clone size: NA; CDR3 DNA: TGTGCCAGCAGCTTAGGGGCGGGGATAAGCTCCTACGAGCAGTACTTC; CDR3 protein: CASSLGAGISSYEQYF
D gene: NA; J gene: TRBJ1-3; V gene: TRBV7-2; clone size: NA; CDR3 DNA: TGTGCCAGCAGCTCCCTTTTAGGCAACACCATATATTTT; CDR3 protein: CASSSLLGNTIYF
D gene: TRBD1; J gene: TRBJ1-2; V gene: TRBV5-1; clone size: once; CDR3 DNA: TGCGCCAGCAGCTTAGTTCGCGCAGGGGGCGGCTACACCTTC; CDR3 protein: CASSLVRAGGGYTF
D gene: TRBD2; J gene: TRBJ2-7; V gene: TRBV28; clone size: NA; CDR3 DNA: TGTGCCAGCAGTCGCCCCGGGACTAGCGGGGCCGAGCAGTACTTC; CDR3 protein: CASSRPGTSGAEQYF